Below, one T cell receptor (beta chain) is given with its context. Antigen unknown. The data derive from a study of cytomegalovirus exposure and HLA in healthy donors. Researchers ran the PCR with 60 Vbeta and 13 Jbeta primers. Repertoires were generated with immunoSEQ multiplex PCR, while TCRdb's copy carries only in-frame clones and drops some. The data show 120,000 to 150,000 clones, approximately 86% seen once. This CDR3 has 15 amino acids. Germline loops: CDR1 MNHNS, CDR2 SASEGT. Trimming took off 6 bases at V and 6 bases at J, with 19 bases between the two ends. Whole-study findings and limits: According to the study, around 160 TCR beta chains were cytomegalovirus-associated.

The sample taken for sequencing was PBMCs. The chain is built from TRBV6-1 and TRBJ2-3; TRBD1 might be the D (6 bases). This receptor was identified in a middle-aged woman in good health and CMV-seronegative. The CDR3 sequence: CASRAADRQRDTQYF. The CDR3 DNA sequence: TGTGCCAGCAGGGCAGCAGACAGGCAGCGCGATACGCAGTATTTT.